Below, 29 T cell receptor beta chains from the same sample are listed, as sequenced in a study of T cells in women clearing cervical HPV infection. This table comes from immunoSEQ multiplex PCR, and its TCRdb copy is limited to in-frame clones, with some not included. The specimen's table records fewer than 35,000 clones. Input material: blood buffy coat. These TCRs come from a woman between 18 and 70 years old with a cervical HPV16 infection that either progressed to CIN3+ or cleared (not recorded which).

To note about this clone: The CDR3 is cut off 3 residues early in the read; its end comes from the germline J gene. The chain has TRBV7-6 and TRBJ2-7; possibly TRBD1 for D (5 bases). Germline V gives CDR1 SGHVS, CDR2 FNYEAQ. V lost 3 bases and J 2 bases, leaving 11 bases between the germline ends. This CDR3 is 14 amino acids long. CDR3: CASSLSAGPYEQYF. The covered CDR3 bases are TGTGCCAGCAGCTTGTCGGCAGGGCCCTACGAG.

CDR3 DNA, as far as it was read: TGTGCCAGCACCTCCGGAGGGGGCGGAAAGCCC. This encodes CASTSGGGGKP. The whole CDR3 protein is CASTSGGGGKPQHF. The rearrangement uses TRBV7-9 and TRBJ1-5; 7 nucleotides match TRBD1. Sequencing ends 3 residues short of the CDR3 end; the germline J gene provides the rest. Germline CDR1 SEHNR, CDR2 FQNEAQ (reference sequence). Losses at the gene ends were 7 bases for V and 8 bases for J; bases not matched to a gene: 11. This CDR3 is built from 14 residues.

For this clone: The observed sequence ends 3 residues before the CDR3 terminus, with the missing tail filled in from the germline J gene. The V gene is TRBV10-2, the J gene TRBJ2-1; D is possibly TRBD1 (6 bases). CDR3 size: 14 residues. Trimming left V 6 bases short and J 6 bases short, with 15 bases between. The germline V gene encodes CDR1 WSHSY and CDR2 SAAADI. Incomplete CDR3 DNA: TGCGCCAGCAGAACCGGGACACAGAGCAATGAG. Translated: CASRTGTQSNE. The CDR3 in full is CASRTGTQSNEQFF.

CDR3 amino acids: CASSQTGGYTDTQYF. The covered CDR3 bases are TGTGCCAGCAGCCAGACAGGGGGATACACAGATACG. The chain has TRBV14 and TRBJ2-3, with 9 bases matching TRBD1. The read stops 3 residues short of the end of the CDR3; the missing end is completed from the germline J gene. V shed 3 bases, J shed 2 bases, and the junction held 3 bases outside the gene matches. This CDR3 is 15 amino acids long. CDR1 and CDR2 (germline): SGHDN, FVKESK.

As regards this clone: The read falls 3 residues short of the CDR3 end, and the missing part is taken from the germline J gene. This chain connects TRBV4-1 to TRBJ1-2, with 7 bases lining up with TRBD1. The V and J ends lost 5 bases and 6 bases, in that order; junction bases with no gene match: 12. Germline loops: CDR1 MGHRA, CDR2 YSYEKL. The CDR3 spans 15 residues. CDR3 DNA (partial): TGCGCCAGCAGCGAGCCACAGGGGCGTGAGGATGGC. Encoded protein: CASSEPQGREDG. The whole CDR3 protein is CASSEPQGREDGYTF.

Turning to this clone: The read is 3 residues too short to cover the CDR3 end, so that end is filled in from the germline J gene. The chain combines TRBV10-3 with TRBJ2-7; 11 nucleotides align to TRBD2. V shed 0 bases, J shed 3 bases, and the junction held 7 bases outside the gene matches. The CDR3 runs 17 residues. In germline, CDR1 is ENHRY, CDR2 SYGVKD. CDR3 sequence: CAISESGLAGGNYEQYF. CDR3 bases read: TGTGCCATCAGTGAGTCAGGGCTAGCGGGGGGCAACTACGAG.

Comments on this clone: From the germline J gene comes the end of the CDR3, since the read stops 3 residues before it. This chain uses TRBV28 with TRBJ2-1; a weak D match, TRBD2 (6 bases). Deletions cut 5 bases from V and 5 bases from J, with 16 bases between. The germline V gene has CDR1 MDHEN and CDR2 SYDVKM. This CDR3 contains 15 residues. CDR3 region: CASSRPRLDHNEQFF. CDR3 bases read: TGTGCCAGCAGTCGCCCCAGACTAGACCACAATGAG.

This CDR3 reads CASSPDSLNTEAFF. Partial CDR3 DNA: TGTGCCAGTAGTCCGGACAGCCTTAACACTGAA. The chain carries TRBV19 and TRBJ1-1; possibly TRBD1 for D (6 bases). The read ends 3 residues early relative to the CDR3; the germline J gene fills the gap. Trimming left V 5 bases short and J 2 bases short, with 12 bases between. The length of the CDR3 is 14 residues. Germline values: CDR1 LNHDA, CDR2 SQIVND (reference sequence).

In regard to this clone: The CDR3 extends 3 residues past the end of the read, so its final part is completed from the germline J gene. The chain uses TRBV11-2 and TRBJ2-7; D is undetermined. V was trimmed by 2 bases and J by 6 bases, leaving 11 bases between them. Germline CDR1 and CDR2: SGHAT and FQNNGV. This CDR3 region has 13 residues. CDR3: CASSLNSVREQYF. CDR3 bases read: TGTGCCAGCAGCTTAAACTCCGTGCGCGAG.

A word on this clone: Read data end 3 residues before the CDR3 end; the end is taken from the germline J gene. The chain combines TRBV20-1 with TRBJ1-4, with D maybe TRBD1 (6 bases). The ends were cut back, 3 bases at V and 7 bases at J, with 15 bases in the middle. Per germline, CDR1 DFQATT and CDR2 SNEGSKA (reference sequence). The CDR3 runs to 14 residues. CDR3 DNA (partial): TGCAGTGCTAGTCCGGGGGGCGGGTTTGAAAAA. This encodes CSASPGGGFEK. The whole CDR3 is CSASPGGGFEKLFF.

About this clone itself: Coverage ceases 3 residues before the CDR3 finishes, and the germline J gene fills in the end. The V call is TRBV30, the J call TRBJ1-6; D is unresolved. Trimming left V 2 bases short and J 7 bases short, with 6 bases between. The germline gives CDR1 GTSNPN, CDR2 SVGIG (reference sequence). The CDR3 extends over 12 amino acids. The sequenced CDR3 bases are TGTGCCTGGAGTCAGGAAAATTCACCC. Translation: CAWSQENSP. The full CDR3 sequence reads CAWSQENSPLHF.

Turning to this clone: The read gets to within 3 residues of the CDR3 end, and the germline J gene fills in the rest. This chain connects TRBV6-1 to TRBJ1-2; 8 nucleotides agree with TRBD1. This CDR3 is built from 15 residues. Germline V gene sequence: CDR1 MNHNS, CDR2 SASEGT. V shed 1 base, J shed 4 bases, and the junction held 5 bases outside the gene matches. The DNA read from the CDR3 is TGTGCCAGCAGTGAAGACTCCGGGACAGGCTATGGC. This codes for CASSEDSGTGYG. The entire CDR3 protein reads CASSEDSGTGYGYTF.

To note about this clone: Sequencing ends 3 residues short of the CDR3 end; the germline J gene provides the rest. The rearrangement uses TRBV7-6 and TRBJ1-5; no reliable D call. CDR1 and CDR2 from the germline V gene are SGHVS and FNYEAQ. There are 14 residues in the CDR3. V was pared by 0 bases and J by 4 bases, with 7 bases between. CDR3 bases read: TGTGCCAGCAGCTTAGCGCCGGGGAATCAGCCC. Protein product: CASSLAPGNQP. Given in full, the CDR3 is CASSLAPGNQPQHF.

As concerns this clone: The read falls 3 residues short of the CDR3 end, and the missing part is taken from the germline J gene. The chain has TRBV6-4 and TRBJ2-1; a weak D match, TRBD1 (6 bases). Trimming removed 3 bases at V and 6 bases at J, with 15 bases between. Germline values: CDR1 MRHNA, CDR2 SNTAGT. The CDR3 consists of 15 residues. The CDR3 sequence is CASSDSAGDGNEQFF. The part of the CDR3 DNA that was read is TGTGCCAGCAGTGATTCGGCAGGGGACGGCAATGAG.

Incomplete CDR3 DNA: TGTGCCAGCAGTGAAATTGCGTGGGGACAGGGCTCCTATGGC. Protein sequence: CASSEIAWGQGSYG. From start to end, the CDR3 is CASSEIAWGQGSYGYTF. The chain is built from TRBV2 and TRBJ1-2; 9 nucleotides align to TRBD1. The CDR3 end is not reached by the read, which stops 3 residues before it; the germline J gene fills it in. With V trimmed by 2 bases and J by 4 bases, 11 bases remained unmatched. CDR1 and CDR2 (germline): SNHLY, FYNNEI. This CDR3 has 17 residues. The full variable domain, rest sourced from reference TRBV2 and TRBJ1-2, is EPEVTQTPSHQVTQMGQEVILRCVPISNHLYFYWYRQILGQKVEFLVSFYNNEISEKSEIFDDQFSVERPDGSNFTLKIRSTKLEDSAMYFCASSEIAWGQGSYGYTFGSGTRLTVV.

As regards this clone: Coverage ceases 3 residues before the CDR3 finishes, and the germline J gene fills in the end. The chain recombines TRBV5-1 with TRBJ2-3; D may be TRBD2 (5 bases). V lost 0 bases and J lost 2, with 10 bases in between. This CDR3 comprises 15 residues. Germline V gene sequence: CDR1 SGHRS, CDR2 YFSETQ. The sequenced part of the CDR3 DNA is TGCGCCAGCAGCTTGGGACCGACTACCACAGATACG. This gives the protein CASSLGPTTTDT. The full-length CDR3 reads as CASSLGPTTTDTQYF.

Of note for this clone: The read stops 3 residues short of the end of the CDR3; the missing end is completed from the germline J gene. The chain uses TRBV13 and TRBJ2-2; the D gene is possibly TRBD2 (6 bases). The V gene's germline CDR1 is PRHDT and CDR2 FYEKMQ (reference sequence). CDR3 length equals 17 residues. V shed 0 bases and J shed 3 bases, with 14 bases lying between them. The CDR3 sequence: CASSLGGTGGDTGELFF. CDR3 DNA (partial): TGTGCCAGCAGCTTAGGCGGTACCGGCGGGGACACCGGGGAG.

For this clone: The read ends 3 residues shy of where the CDR3 ends; the end is completed using the germline J gene. The genes are TRBV2 and TRBJ1-4, with no clear D. Germline-derived CDR1 and CDR2 are SNHLY and FYNNEI. CDR3 length equals 16 residues. Partial CDR3 DNA: TGTGCCAGCAGTGAAGGGACTGGCCCCCTTGATTCACCA. Translating gives CASSEGTGPLDSP. The full CDR3 reads CASSEGTGPLDSPLFF. Full variable domain (missing parts from reference TRBV2 and TRBJ1-4): EPEVTQTPSHQVTQMGQEVILRCVPISNHLYFYWYRQILGQKVEFLVSFYNNEISEKSEIFDDQFSVERPDGSNFTLKIRSTKLEDSAMYFCASSEGTGPLDSPLFFGSGTQLSVL.

As regards this clone: Read coverage stops 3 residues before the CDR3 terminus; the germline J gene supplies the remainder. The J gene is TRBJ2-7, the V gene TRBV19; D might be TRBD1 (5 bases). The V gene's germline CDR1 is LNHDA and CDR2 SQIVND (reference sequence). The ends were cut back, 3 bases at V and 5 bases at J, with 8 bases in the middle. CDR3 length: 12 amino acids. Incomplete CDR3 DNA: TGTGCCAGTAGTATCGGACAAGACGAG. Translation gives CASSIGQDE. From start to end, the CDR3 is CASSIGQDEQYF.

A word on this clone: From the germline J gene comes the end of the CDR3, since the read stops 3 residues before it. This sequence joins TRBV6-2 or TRBV6-3 and TRBJ2-7; 9 bases map to TRBD1. The length of the CDR3 is 16 residues. CDR1 is MNHEY, CDR2 SVGEGT, per germline. V trimming: 4 bases; J trimming: 2 bases; junction bases outside the gene matches: 9. The CDR3 sequence is CASSLNIGTGTYEQYF. CDR3 bases read: TGTGCCAGCAGTTTGAATATTGGGACAGGGACCTACGAG.

As for this clone: The DNA ends 3 residues before the CDR3 does, and the rest of the CDR3 is filled in from the germline J gene. The chain recombines TRBV19 with TRBJ2-5, with TRBD2 identical over 12 bases. V shed 2 bases and J 5 bases; nucleotides not matched to a gene: 6. The CDR3 spans 16 residues. CDR1 is LNHDA, CDR2 SQIVND, per germline (reference sequence). The CDR3 loop reads CASSIRLAGEGETQYF. The part of the CDR3 DNA that was read is TGTGCCAGTAGTATAAGACTAGCGGGAGAGGGGGAGACC.

Concerning this clone itself: The DNA ends 3 residues before the CDR3 does, and the rest of the CDR3 is filled in from the germline J gene. V and J are TRBV5-1 and TRBJ2-7, with TRBD1 as a possible D gene (6 bases). This CDR3 is 14 amino acids long. The germline CDR1 and CDR2 sequences are SGHRS and YFSETQ. V shed 4 bases and J shed 0 bases, with 11 bases lying between them. Here the CDR3 reads CASSPGDTSYEQYF. The covered CDR3 bases are TGCGCCAGCAGCCCAGGGGACACCTCCTACGAG. The variable domain in full, with the rest retrieved from reference TRBV5-1 and TRBJ2-7, is KAGVTQTPRYLIKTRGQQVTLSCSPISGHRSVSWYQQTPGQGLQFLFEYFSETQRNKGNFPGRFSGRQFSNSRSEMNVSTLELGDSALYLCASSPGDTSYEQYFGPGTRLTVT.

For this clone: The CDR3 end lies 3 residues beyond the end of the read and is filled in from the germline J gene. Other nucleotide sequences from this sample produce the same CDR3. The V call is TRBV29-1, the J call TRBJ1-3; D gene uncertain. The CDR3 contains 14 residues. Germline lookup yields CDR1 SQVTM and CDR2 ANQGSEA. Trimming took off 6 bases at V and 0 bases at J, with 12 bases between the two ends. The CDR3 loop is CSVSLRSSGNTIYF. CDR3 bases read: TGCAGCGTCTCACTCAGGAGCTCTGGAAACACC.

Of note for this clone: The read stops 3 residues short of the end of the CDR3; the missing end is completed from the germline J gene. The chain joins TRBV2 to TRBJ1-2; no clear D gene. The CDR3 length is 18 residues. Germline V gives CDR1 SNHLY, CDR2 FYNNEI. CDR3 in amino acids: CASSEVESETWSVYDYTF. The DNA read from the CDR3 is TGTGCCAGCAGTGAAGTAGAAAGCGAGACCTGGTCTGTCTACGAC.

Turning to this clone: The CDR3 end lies 3 residues beyond the end of the read and is filled in from the germline J gene. This chain joins TRBV6-9 and TRBJ1-5; D is uncertain. Germline-derived CDR1 and CDR2 are MNHGY and SVAAGI. The length of the CDR3 is 15 residues. Trimming removed 4 bases from V and 0 bases from J, with 10 bases in between. The part of the CDR3 DNA that was read is TGTGCCAGCAGTTGGACTGCTCATAGCAATCAGCCC. Translated, it gives CASSWTAHSNQP. The full CDR3 protein is CASSWTAHSNQPQHF.

As for this clone: Read data end 3 residues before the CDR3 end; the end is taken from the germline J gene. The rearrangement links TRBV5-6 to TRBJ1-5, with D uncertain. This CDR3 is built from 12 residues. Germline lookup yields CDR1 SGHDT and CDR2 YYEEEE. V was clipped by 3 bases and J by 4 bases, with 5 bases between them. The CDR3 loop is CASSSLNQPQHF. The CDR3 DNA, read in part, is TGTGCCAGCAGCTCCTTGAATCAGCCC.

As regards this clone: The sequence runs out 3 residues before the end of the CDR3; the remainder is reconstructed from the germline J gene. The chain recombines TRBV20-1 with TRBJ2-3, with 10 nucleotides matching TRBD1. The CDR3 length is 16 residues. Trimming removed 1 base from V and 2 bases from J; junction bases left unmatched: 6. Germline CDR1 is DFQATT and CDR2 is SNEGSKA (reference sequence). The CDR3: CSARADRGRYTDTQYF. The sequenced part of the CDR3 DNA is TGCAGTGCTAGAGCCGACAGGGGGCGATACACAGATACG.

Details on this clone: Read data end 3 residues before the CDR3 end; the end is taken from the germline J gene. The chain recombines TRBV12-3 or TRBV12-4 with TRBJ2-5; tentative D call: TRBD1 (6 bases). Trimming took 8 bases from V and 5 from J, leaving 24 bases between them. The CDR3 runs 16 residues. The CDR3 is CASGGQGWGGWETQYF. The covered CDR3 bases are TGTGCCAGCGGGGGTCAGGGGTGGGGTGGGTGGGAGACC.

Details on this clone: Read data end 3 residues before the CDR3 end; the end is taken from the germline J gene. The J gene is TRBJ2-3, the V gene TRBV6-2 or TRBV6-3; possible D gene TRBD1, 6 bases. Germline V lookup: CDR1 MNHEY, CDR2 SVGEGT. The CDR3 covers 14 residues. Incomplete CDR3 DNA: TGTGCCAGCAGTTATGGGGGCGAAGGAGAGACG. It is translated as CASSYGGEGET. In full, the CDR3 is CASSYGGEGETQYF.